This T cell receptor beta chain derives from a study of T cell repertoires in cytomegalovirus infection. Study context: The authors used CMV epitopes that were HLA-C-restricted (recently identified) and HLA-B-restricted (well studied).

Findings of the study overall: Identification of carriers of CMV plus the relevant HLA was performed using cumulative public TCR beta family frequency. The ex vivo response was dominated by HLA-C-restricted CMV-specific TCR beta clonotypes.

TCRdb re-called the reads through MiXCR, storing one row per CDR3 protein. The data show roughly 350,000 distinct CDR3 sequences, around a third seen once. This clonotype was observed at least ten times. Its target is not known. Sequenced here: cultured PBMCs, sampled from culture after CMV antigen stimulation. The origin of this receptor is a human donor in good health (CMV status not recorded). Some clones in this sample may be carry-over from other donors' samples.

The CDR3 reads CASTWGAVSGNTIYF. CDR3 in DNA: TGTGCCAGCACCTGGGGCGCGGTCTCTGGAAACACCATATATTTT. J is TRBJ1-3 and V is TRBV7-9, with a weak D call TRBD1 (5 bases). V gave up 7 bases and J gave up 0 bases, with 13 bases separating them. CDR3 length: 15 amino acids. Germline CDR1 is SEHNR and CDR2 is FQNEAQ (reference sequence).